The 10 T cell receptor beta chains presented below share a single source sample, sequenced in a study of blood T cells in healthy people across ages. The authors ran a second PCR of roughly 7 to 11 cycles using a sample-barcoded 5' primer and a J-beta primer mix. A single record per CDR3 protein comes from TCRdb applying MiXCR to the 5' RACE reads. The sample lists about a million distinct CDR3 sequences, 45% to 50% occurring once. The sequenced sample consisted of blood. All receptors come from a man aged 30-40 years in good health.

This clonotype was seen more than once but under ten times. This rearrangement joins TRBV4-1 to TRBJ2-1; 8 nucleotides line up with TRBD2. CDR3 size: 15 residues. The junction had 7 bases not matched to a gene; V was cut back by 4 bases and J by 5 bases. The germline gives CDR1 MGHRA, CDR2 YSYEKL. The CDR3 protein is CASSPGGAGNNEQFF. The CDR3 DNA reads TGCGCCAGCAGCCCCGGGGGGGCCGGTAACAATGAGCAGTTCTTC.

This chain links TRBV9 with TRBJ2-5, with a possible D match to TRBD1 (6 bases). Trimming removed 0 bases from V and 1 base from J, with 13 bases in between. Germline values: CDR1 SGDLS, CDR2 YYNGEE. CDR3 length equals 16 residues. The CDR3 is CASSVAVDRTQETQYF. DNA for the CDR3: TGTGCCAGCAGCGTAGCCGTCGACAGGACCCAAGAGACCCAGTACTTC. The full variable domain, rest sourced from reference TRBV9 and TRBJ2-5, is DSGVTQTPKHLITATGQRVTLRCSPRSGDLSVYWYQQSLDQGLQFLIQYYNGEERAKGNILERFSAQQFPDLHSELNLSSLELGDSALYFCASSVAVDRTQETQYFGPGTRLLVL.

This clonotype was seen only a few times. This rearrangement joins TRBV20-1 to TRBJ2-5; 7 nucleotides agree with TRBD1. V gave up 5 bases and J gave up 5 bases; unmatched junction bases: 11. Germline-derived CDR1 and CDR2 are DFQATT and SNEGSKA (reference sequence). The CDR3 has 14 residues. The chain's CDR3 is CSAPGQRDLETQYF. In nucleotides, the CDR3 is TGCAGTGCTCCGGGACAGCGAGATTTGGAGACCCAGTACTTC.

Only a few counts were recorded for this clonotype. This CDR3 is CASTVGGTTYGYTF. The DNA of the CDR3 is TGTGCCAGCACCGTGGGGGGGACAACTTATGGCTACACCTTC. V usage is TRBV13 and J usage is TRBJ1-2; perhaps TRBD1 as D (6 bases). CDR3 length: 14 amino acids. V shed 7 bases and J shed 5 bases, with 17 bases lying between them. Germline V gene data show CDR1 as PRHDT and CDR2 as FYEKMQ (reference sequence).

V gene TRBV7-2 combines with J gene TRBJ2-1; D call uncertain. Trimming took off 5 bases at V and 2 bases at J, with 13 bases between the two ends. CDR3 length: 15 residues. Germline V CDR1 and CDR2: SGHTA, FQGNSA. The CDR3 coding sequence is TGTGCCAGCAGCCAGTGGGGTGGGGCCTACAATGAGCAGTTCTTC. Protein sequence: CASSQWGGAYNEQFF.

There are a few counts of this clonotype. The genes are TRBV28 and TRBJ2-3; no clear D. From germline, CDR1 is MDHEN and CDR2 SYDVKM. The ends were cut back, 6 bases at V and 4 bases at J, with 14 bases in the middle. The CDR3 contains 14 residues. The CDR3 sequence is CASRDPDRPDTQYF. DNA of the CDR3: TGTGCCAGCAGGGACCCGGACCGACCAGATACGCAGTATTTT.

This clonotype was counted a few times. The chain couples TRBV3-1 to TRBJ2-1, with 9 nucleotides matching TRBD2. The germline V gene has CDR1 LGHDT and CDR2 YNNKEL (reference sequence). There are 15 residues in the CDR3. The V and J ends lost 4 bases and 3 bases, in that order; junction bases with no gene match: 4. This chain's CDR3 is CASSPSAGGYNEQFF. The CDR3 region has the DNA TGTGCCAGCAGCCCCTCAGCGGGGGGCTACAATGAGCAGTTCTTC.

The V gene is TRBV10-3, the J gene TRBJ2-1; 8 bases are shared with TRBD1. Germline loops: CDR1 ENHRY, CDR2 SYGVKD. This CDR3 region has 16 residues. The ends lost 10 bases at V and 4 bases at J; junction bases unmatched: 15. Here the CDR3 reads CATKTTTGDNYNEQFF. In DNA, the CDR3 is TGTGCCACGAAAACAACGACAGGGGACAATTACAATGAGCAGTTCTTC.

This clonotype has only a few counts. The chain combines TRBV5-1 with TRBJ2-1, with D perhaps TRBD2 (5 bases). Germline CDR1 is SGHRS and CDR2 is YFSETQ. CDR3 size: 13 residues. Trimming removed 2 bases from V and 8 bases from J, with 11 bases in between. The CDR3 loop reads CASSFSLVYEQFF. CDR3 nucleotide sequence: TGCGCCAGCAGCTTCTCACTAGTTTATGAGCAGTTCTTC.

The sample holds many counts of this clonotype. The V call is TRBV7-2, the J call TRBJ1-1, with a tentative D call TRBD1 (6 bases). The CDR3 length is 15 residues. Trimming took off 5 bases at V and 0 bases at J, with 13 bases between the two ends. CDR1 is SGHTA and CDR2 is FQGNSA in the germline V gene. CDR3 sequence (DNA): TGTGCCAGCAGCCGCGAGCAGGGGATGAACACTGAAGCTTTCTTT. Its protein is CASSREQGMNTEAFF.